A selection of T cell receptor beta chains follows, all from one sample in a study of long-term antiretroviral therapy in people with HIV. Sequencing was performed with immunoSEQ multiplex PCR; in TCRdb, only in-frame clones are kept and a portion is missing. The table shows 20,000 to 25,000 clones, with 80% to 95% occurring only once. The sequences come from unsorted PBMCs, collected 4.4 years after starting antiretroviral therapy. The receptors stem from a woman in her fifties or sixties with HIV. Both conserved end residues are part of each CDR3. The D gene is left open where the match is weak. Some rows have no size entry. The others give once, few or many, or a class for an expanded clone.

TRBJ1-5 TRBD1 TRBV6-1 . CASNPTGTSNQPQHF TGTGCCAGCAACCCGACAGGGACCAGCAATCAGCCCCAGCATTTT
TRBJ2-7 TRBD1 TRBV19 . CASSVGAGGYEQYF TGTGCCAGTAGCGTTGGGGCAGGGGGATACGAGCAGTACTTC
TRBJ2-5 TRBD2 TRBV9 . CASSVGLAGGEETQYF TGTGCCAGCAGCGTAGGACTAGCGGGGGGCGAAGAGACCCAGTACTTC
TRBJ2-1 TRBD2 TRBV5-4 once CASSLLADNEQFF TGTGCCAGCAGCCTACTAGCGGACAATGAGCAGTTCTTC
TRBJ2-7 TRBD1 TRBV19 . CASSPGQGPYEQYF TGTGCCAGTAGTCCAGGACAGGGACCCTACGAGCAGTACTTC
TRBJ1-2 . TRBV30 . CAWSVAQGIGYTF TGTGCCTGGAGTGTAGCCCAGGGTATCGGCTACACCTTC
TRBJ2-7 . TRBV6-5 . CASSRTGSYEQYF TGTGCCAGCAGCCGGACGGGCTCGTACGAGCAGTACTTC
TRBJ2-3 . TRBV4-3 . CASSQGGGADTQYF TGCGCCAGCAGCCAAGGGGGCGGCGCAGATACGCAGTATTTT
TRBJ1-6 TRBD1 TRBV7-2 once CASSLLGTGVGPLHF TGTGCCAGCAGCTTACTAGGGACAGGGGTCGGTCCCCTCCACTTT
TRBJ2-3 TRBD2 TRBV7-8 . CASSYKSGGETDTQYF TGTGCCAGCAGCTACAAGAGCGGGGGCGAGACAGATACGCAGTATTTT
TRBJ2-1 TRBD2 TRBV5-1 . CASSLRAGVSYNEQFF TGCGCCAGCAGCTTACGAGCGGGGGTCTCCTACAATGAGCAGTTCTTC
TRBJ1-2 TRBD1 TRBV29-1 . CSVEAETGRHGYTF TGCAGCGTTGAAGCCGAGACAGGGAGGCATGGCTACACCTTC
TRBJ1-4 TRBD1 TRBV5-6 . CASSYILQGAGEKLFF TGTGCCAGCAGCTATATATTACAGGGGGCAGGGGAAAAACTGTTTTTT
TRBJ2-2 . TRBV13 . CASRGALRGDTGELFF TGTGCCAGCAGGGGGGCGTTACGGGGGGACACCGGGGAGCTGTTTTTT
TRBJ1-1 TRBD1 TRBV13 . CASSMLTGGTEAFF TGTGCCAGCAGCATGCTCACAGGGGGCACTGAAGCTTTCTTT
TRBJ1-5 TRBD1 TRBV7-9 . CASSPGQGAVGNQPQHF TGTGCCAGCAGCCCGGGACAGGGGGCAGTAGGCAATCAGCCCCAGCATTTT
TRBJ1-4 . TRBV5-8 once CASSPLPGRTKLFF TGTGCCAGCAGCCCCCTACCGGGACGGACAAAACTGTTTTTT
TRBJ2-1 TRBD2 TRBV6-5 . CAISPGGSYNEQFF TGTGCCATCTCCCCGGGGGGTTCCTACAATGAGCAGTTCTTC
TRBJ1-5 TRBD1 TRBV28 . CASSQGQGLDQPQHF TGTGCCAGCAGTCAAGGACAGGGGTTGGATCAGCCCCAGCATTTT
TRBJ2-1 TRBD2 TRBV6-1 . CASSESRTSGGVNYNEQFF TGTGCCAGCAGTGAATCTCGGACTAGCGGGGGCGTTAACTACAATGAGCAGTTCTTC
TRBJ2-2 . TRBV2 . CASTLSSTGELFF TGTGCCAGCACTTTATCAAGCACCGGGGAGCTGTTTTTT
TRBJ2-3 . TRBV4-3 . CASSQDYGVTPDTQYF TGCGCCAGCAGCCAAGATTACGGGGTGACCCCAGATACGCAGTATTTT
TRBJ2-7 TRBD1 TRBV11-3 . CASSSGQGPTYEQYF TGTGCCAGCAGCTCCGGACAGGGTCCTACCTACGAGCAGTACTTC
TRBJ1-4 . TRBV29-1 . CSVLSDTTNEKLFF TGCAGCGTTCTCTCAGATACAACTAATGAAAAACTGTTTTTT
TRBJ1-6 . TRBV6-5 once CASTKRLNSPLHF TGTGCCAGCACCAAGCGGTTGAATTCACCCCTCCACTTT
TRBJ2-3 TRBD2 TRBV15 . CATSRETSGGAGFF TGTGCCACCAGCAGAGAGACTAGCGGGGGGGCCGGGTTTTTT
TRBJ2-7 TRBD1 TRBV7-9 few CASSFGTGPYEQYF TGTGCCAGCAGCTTTGGGACAGGCCCCTACGAGCAGTACTTC
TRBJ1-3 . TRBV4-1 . CASSQESGGNTIYF TGCGCCAGCAGCCAAGAATCTGGAGGAAACACCATATATTTT
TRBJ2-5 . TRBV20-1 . CSARLVETQYF TGCAGTGCCAGACTTGTCGAGACCCAGTACTTC
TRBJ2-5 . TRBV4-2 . CASSVGVVQETQYF TGTGCCAGCAGCGTCGGGGTAGTCCAAGAGACCCAGTACTTC
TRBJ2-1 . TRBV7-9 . CASSLDGRGNNEQFF TGTGCCAGCAGCTTAGATGGGAGGGGGAACAATGAGCAGTTCTTC
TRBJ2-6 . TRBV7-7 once CASSPSAFSGANVLTF TGTGCTAGCAGCCCATCGGCCTTTTCTGGGGCCAACGTCCTGACTTTC
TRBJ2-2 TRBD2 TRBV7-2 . CASSLKLAVNTGELFF TGTGCCAGCAGCTTAAAACTAGCGGTGAACACCGGGGAGCTGTTTTTT
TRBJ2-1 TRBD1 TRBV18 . CASSFRDRETQFF TGTGCCAGCTCTTTCCGGGACAGGGAGACCCAGTTCTTC
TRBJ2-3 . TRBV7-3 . CASSLRRAASTDTQYF TGTGCCAGCAGCTTAAGAAGGGCAGCGAGCACAGATACGCAGTATTTT
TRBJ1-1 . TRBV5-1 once CASSSEELWGLGTEAFF TGCGCCAGCAGCTCCGAAGAATTGTGGGGCCTCGGGACTGAAGCTTTCTTT
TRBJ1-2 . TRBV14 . CASSRKGINYGYTF TGTGCCAGCAGCAGGAAGGGGATCAACTATGGCTACACCTTC
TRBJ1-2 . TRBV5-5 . CASSPTPRTDYGYTF TGTGCCAGCAGCCCCACCCCCAGGACGGATTATGGCTACACCTTC
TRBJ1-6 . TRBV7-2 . CASSLGLGEAAEPLHF TGTGCCAGCAGCTTGGGATTGGGGGAAGCCGCGGAACCCCTCCACTTT
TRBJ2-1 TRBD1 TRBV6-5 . CASSWDSDSYNEQFF TGTGCCAGCAGTTGGGACAGCGATTCCTACAATGAGCAGTTCTTC
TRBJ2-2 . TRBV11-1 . CASSAYRGSNTGELFF TGTGCCAGCAGCGCTTATCGCGGATCTAACACCGGGGAGCTGTTTTTT
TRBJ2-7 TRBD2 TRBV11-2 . CASSLVSGATYEQYF TGTGCCAGCAGCTTAGTAAGCGGGGCCACCTACGAGCAGTACTTC
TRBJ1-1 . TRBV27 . CASAPGLGTEAFF TGTGCCAGCGCTCCCGGGTTAGGGACTGAAGCTTTCTTT
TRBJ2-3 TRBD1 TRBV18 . CASSPGTAGDTQYF TGTGCCAGCTCACCGGGGACAGCCGGGGATACGCAGTATTTT
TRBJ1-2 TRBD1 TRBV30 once CAWSAYRIDRAANYGYTF TGTGCCTGGAGTGCTTACAGAATCGACAGGGCAGCTAACTATGGCTACACCTTC
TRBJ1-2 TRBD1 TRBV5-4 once CASSRGQDYGYTF TGTGCCAGCAGCCGGGGACAGGACTATGGCTACACCTTC
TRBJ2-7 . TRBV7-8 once CASSLPLGEQYF TGTGCCAGCAGCCTCCCGTTGGGCGAGCAGTACTTC
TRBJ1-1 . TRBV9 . CASSVGNRNTEAFF TGTGCCAGCAGCGTAGGCAACAGGAACACTGAAGCTTTCTTT
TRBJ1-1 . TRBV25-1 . CASSEWGRGNTEAFF TGTGCCAGCAGTGAATGGGGGAGGGGGAACACTGAAGCTTTCTTT
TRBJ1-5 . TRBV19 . CASTERGPINQPQHF TGTGCCAGTACCGAAAGGGGACCGATCAATCAGCCCCAGCATTTT
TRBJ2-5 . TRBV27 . CASSLVGLGETRYF TGTGCCAGCAGTTTAGTAGGGCTGGGAGAGACCCGGTACTTC
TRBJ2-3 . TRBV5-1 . CASSLDSRPTDTQYF TGCGCCAGCAGCTTGGACAGCAGGCCTACAGATACGCAGTATTTT
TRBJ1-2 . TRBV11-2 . CASSLNSHYGYTF TGTGCCAGCAGCTTGAACAGCCACTATGGCTACACCTTC
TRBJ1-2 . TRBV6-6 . CASSYSGTVYGYTF TGTGCCAGCAGTTACTCGGGGACGGTCTATGGCTACACCTTC
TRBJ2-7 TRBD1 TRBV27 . CASSSGQGRQYF TGTGCCAGCAGTTCGGGACAGGGCCGGCAGTACTTC
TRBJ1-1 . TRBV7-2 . CASSLYFRDLNTEAFF TGTGCCAGCAGCTTATATTTCCGGGACCTGAACACTGAAGCTTTCTTT
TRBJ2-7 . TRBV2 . CASRNNYEQYF TGTGCCAGCCGGAATAACTACGAGCAGTACTTC
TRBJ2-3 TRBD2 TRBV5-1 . CASLNSGASTDTQYF TGCGCCTCACTTAATAGCGGGGCTAGCACAGATACGCAGTATTTT
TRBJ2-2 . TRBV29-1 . CSVEDPQGGGELFF TGCAGCGTTGAAGACCCTCAGGGAGGCGGGGAGCTGTTTTTT